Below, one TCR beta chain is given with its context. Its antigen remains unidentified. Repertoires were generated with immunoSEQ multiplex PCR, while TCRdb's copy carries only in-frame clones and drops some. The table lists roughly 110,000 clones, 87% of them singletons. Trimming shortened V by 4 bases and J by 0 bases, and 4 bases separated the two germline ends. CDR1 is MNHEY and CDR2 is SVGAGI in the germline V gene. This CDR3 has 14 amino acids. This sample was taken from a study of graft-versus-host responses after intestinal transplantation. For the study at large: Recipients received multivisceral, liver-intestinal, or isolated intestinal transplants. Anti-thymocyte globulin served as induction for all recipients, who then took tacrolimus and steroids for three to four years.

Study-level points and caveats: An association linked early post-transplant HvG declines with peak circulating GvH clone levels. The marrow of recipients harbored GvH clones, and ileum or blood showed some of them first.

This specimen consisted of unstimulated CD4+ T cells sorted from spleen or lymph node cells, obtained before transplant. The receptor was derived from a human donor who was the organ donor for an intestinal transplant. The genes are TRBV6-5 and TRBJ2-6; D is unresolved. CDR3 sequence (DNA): TGTGCCAGCAGTTCCAGCTCTGGGGCCAACGTCCTGACTTTC. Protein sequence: CASSSSSGANVLTF.